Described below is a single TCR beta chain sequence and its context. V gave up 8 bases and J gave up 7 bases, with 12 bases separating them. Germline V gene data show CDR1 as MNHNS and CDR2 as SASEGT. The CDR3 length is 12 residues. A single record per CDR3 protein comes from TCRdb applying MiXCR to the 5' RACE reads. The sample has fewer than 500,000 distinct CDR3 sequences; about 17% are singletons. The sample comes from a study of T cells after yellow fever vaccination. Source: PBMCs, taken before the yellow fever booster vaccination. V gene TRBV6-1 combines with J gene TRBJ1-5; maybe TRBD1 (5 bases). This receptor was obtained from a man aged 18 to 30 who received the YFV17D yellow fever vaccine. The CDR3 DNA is TGTGCCAGCGGGGGGGGTTACCAGCCCCAGCATTTT. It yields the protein CASGGGYQPQHF.